These 30 T cell receptor beta chains were sequenced from one sample in a study of T cells after yellow fever vaccination. TCRdb reanalysed the 5' RACE reads using MiXCR and keeps one entry per CDR3 protein. The sample lists 140,000 to 150,000 distinct CDR3 sequences; roughly 6.7% were seen once. This material consisted of CD4+ T cells sorted from PBMCs, taken 10 days after the yellow fever booster vaccination. Source of these receptors: a man aged 30-40 years who received the YFV17D yellow fever vaccine.

The CDR3 bases are TGTGCCAGCAGCGTCATGGGGAGGGAGACCCAGTACTTC. As protein: CASSVMGRETQYF. The chain links TRBV7-2 to TRBJ2-5; maybe TRBD2 (6 bases). The CDR3 sequence is 13 residues long. V lost 5 bases and J 5 bases, leaving 12 bases between the germline ends. Germline CDR1 SGHTA, CDR2 FQGNSA.

At least ten counts were recorded for this clonotype. The rearrangement uses TRBV5-1 and TRBJ2-5; 9 bases agree with TRBD2. Germline loops: CDR1 SGHRS, CDR2 YFSETQ. The CDR3 consists of 15 residues. V lost 2 bases to trimming and J lost 2 bases; unmatched junction nucleotides: 4. CDR3 sequence reads: CASSFSSGAQETQYF. The DNA of the CDR3 is TGCGCCAGCAGCTTCTCTAGCGGGGCTCAAGAGACCCAGTACTTC.

This clonotype has ten or more counts. CDR3 amino acids: CASSQDTGTNHPYGYTF. Written as DNA, the CDR3 is TGCGCCAGCAGCCAAGATACTGGGACAAACCACCCCTATGGCTACACCTTC. The chain joins TRBV4-3 to TRBJ1-2; possibly TRBD1 for D (6 bases). The CDR3 sequence is 17 residues long. CDR1 LGHNA and CDR2 YSLEER come from the germline V gene. V was trimmed by 0 bases and J by 4 bases, leaving 18 bases between them.

There are many counts of this clonotype. The chain carries TRBV13 and TRBJ2-1; TRBD1 matches at 11 bases. Germline lookup yields CDR1 PRHDT and CDR2 FYEKMQ (reference sequence). V was pared by 4 bases and J by 5 bases, with 4 bases of the junction left unmatched. CDR3 length equals 15 residues. CDR3 loop: CASSSGTGGHNEQFF. CDR3 DNA: TGTGCCAGCAGCTCCGGGACAGGGGGGCACAATGAGCAGTTCTTC.

This clonotype was observed once. The chain is built from TRBV14 and TRBJ2-2; TRBD1 is a possible D gene (6 bases). The germline gives CDR1 SGHDN, CDR2 FVKESK. The CDR3 is 14 amino acids. With 6 bases removed from V and 3 bases from J, the gap between germline ends came to 11 bases. CDR3 in amino acids: CASRGDTYTGELFF. CDR3 sequence (DNA): TGTGCCAGCAGGGGGGACACTTACACCGGGGAGCTGTTTTTT. Full variable domain (rest looked up from reference TRBV14 and TRBJ2-2): EAGVTQFPSHSVIEKGQTVTLRCDPISGHDNLYWYRRVMGKEIKFLLHFVKESKQDESGMPNNRFLAERTGGTYSTLKVQPAELEDSGVYFCASRGDTYTGELFFGEGSRLTVL.

This clonotype was picked up many times. The chain is built from TRBV25-1 and TRBJ2-5; no clear D. Germline V lookup: CDR1 MGHDK, CDR2 SYGVNS. The CDR3 length is 13 residues. Trimming removed 7 bases at V and 4 bases at J, with 13 bases between. The CDR3 nucleotides read TGTGCCAGCATGGAACTGGTGGGAGAGACCCAGTACTTC. Protein sequence: CASMELVGETQYF.

In this sample, this clonotype turned up many times. The CDR3 spells CASSQSPQPGGFQLYNEQFF. CDR3 DNA: TGCGCCAGCAGTCAATCACCCCAGCCCGGTGGGTTCCAATTGTACAATGAGCAGTTCTTC. V and J are TRBV23-1 and TRBJ2-1; D gene unclear. TRBV23-1 is filed as an ORF, its function uncertain. V gave up 0 bases and J gave up 4 bases, with 25 bases separating them. The CDR3 loop spans 20 amino acids.

This clonotype was counted many times. V and J are TRBV27 and TRBJ2-7; no reliable D call. The CDR3 is 16 amino acids. Trimming shortened V by 6 bases and J by 2 bases, and 20 bases separated the two germline ends. Germline CDR1 and CDR2: MNHEY and SMNVEV (reference sequence). The CDR3, as DNA: TGTGCCAGCAGCTGGGAAAACAGCCCCGGTACCTACGAGCAGTACTTC. Its protein is CASSWENSPGTYEQYF.

A note on this clonotype: The conserved closing phenylalanine or tryptophan is absent in this CDR3, likely reflecting a read error. The chain recombines TRBV4-3 with TRBJ2-3, with TRBD2 as a possible D gene (6 bases). The V gene's germline CDR1 is LGHNA and CDR2 YSLEER. The V end lost 3 bases, the J end lost 1 base, and 8 bases lay between the germline ends. This CDR3 comprises 14 residues. Here the CDR3 DNA reads TGCGCCAGCAGCCATCGCGGGGGCACAGATACGCAGTATTAT. This gives the protein CASSHRGGTDTQYY.

V and J are TRBV3-1 and TRBJ1-2; D is unclear. The CDR3 is 11 amino acids. CDR1 and CDR2 (germline): LGHDT, YNNKEL (reference sequence). The ends were cut back, 4 bases at V and 8 bases at J, with 8 bases in the middle. The CDR3 region is CASSRSSGYTF. The CDR3 bases are TGTGCCAGCAGCCGATCTTCCGGCTACACCTTC. Supplemented by reference TRBV3-1 and TRBJ1-2, the full variable domain reads DTAVSQTPKYLVTQMGNDKSIKCEQNLGHDTMYWYKQDSKKFLKIMFSYNNKELIINETVPNRFSPKSPDKAHLNLHINSLELGDSAVYFCASSRSSGYTFGSGTRLTVV.

This clonotype has ten or more counts. The CDR3, as DNA: TGTGCCAGCAGCCAAGAGGTCAGGGAGACCCAGTACTTC. Its translation is CASSQEVRETQYF. The V gene is TRBV14, the J gene TRBJ2-5; D not resolved. V lost 0 bases to trimming and J lost 5 bases, with 7 bases between them. Germline V gives CDR1 SGHDN, CDR2 FVKESK. The CDR3 extends over 13 amino acids. The full variable domain, its missing parts supplied by reference TRBV14 and TRBJ2-5, is EAGVTQFPSHSVIEKGQTVTLRCDPISGHDNLYWYRRVMGKEIKFLLHFVKESKQDESGMPNNRFLAERTGGTYSTLKVQPAELEDSGVYFCASSQEVRETQYFGPGTRLLVL.

This clonotype was seen many times. The V call is TRBV28, the J call TRBJ1-5; possibly TRBD1 for D (6 bases). The CDR3 runs to 14 residues. Trimming took 6 bases from V and 7 from J, leaving 16 bases between them. Germline assignment: CDR1 MDHEN and CDR2 SYDVKM. The chain's CDR3 is CASRGGGTGQPQHF. CDR3 coding DNA: TGTGCCAGCAGGGGAGGGGGAACAGGACAGCCCCAGCATTTT.

This clonotype was counted at least ten times. The V gene is TRBV29-1, the J gene TRBJ2-3; 12 bases line up with TRBD2. V shed 3 bases and J 4 bases; nucleotides not matched to a gene: 20. This CDR3 has 20 residues. In germline, CDR1 is SQVTM, CDR2 ANQGSEA. Here the CDR3 reads CSVDGQSRWSGLAGADTQYF. The CDR3 DNA is TGCAGCGTTGATGGCCAGAGTAGATGGTCGGGACTAGCGGGTGCAGATACGCAGTATTTT.

This clonotype was detected many times. The rearrangement uses TRBV5-1 and TRBJ2-7; no reliable D call. The CDR3 runs 14 residues. The V and J ends lost 3 bases and 7 bases respectively, with 17 bases between them. Germline V gene data show CDR1 as SGHRS and CDR2 as YFSETQ. CDR3 coding DNA: TGCGCCAGCAGCTCCACCGGATCCACAAGGGAGCAGTACTTC. Its protein product is CASSSTGSTREQYF.

This clonotype was detected many times. The rearrangement links TRBV7-9 to TRBJ2-5; no reliable D call. The CDR3 extends over 13 amino acids. The germline CDR1 and CDR2 sequences are SEHNR and FQNEAQ (reference sequence). Trimming took off 5 bases at V and 5 bases at J, with 12 bases between the two ends. CDR3 sequence (DNA): TGTGCCAGCAGCCCTATCCCCGTTGAGACCCAGTACTTC. Translating it yields CASSPIPVETQYF. Full variable domain (remainder filled in from reference TRBV7-9 and TRBJ2-5): DTGVSQNPRHKITKRGQNVTFRCDPISEHNRLYWYRQTLGQGPEFLTYFQNEAQLEKSRLLSDRFSAERPKGSFSTLEIQRTEQGDSAMYLCASSPIPVETQYFGPGTRLLVL.

This clonotype was observed many times. The chain is built from TRBV19 and TRBJ1-1, with D tentatively TRBD1 (6 bases). The germline V gene encodes CDR1 LNHDA and CDR2 SQIVND (reference sequence). The V gene lost 0 bases and the J gene lost 11 bases, with 22 bases spanning the gap. The length of the CDR3 is 16 residues. CDR3 DNA sequence: TGTGCCAGTAGTATAGACGAGTCGGGGGCGGCGGTGTACGCTTTCTTT. Amino acids: CASSIDESGAAVYAFF.

This clonotype was seen repeatedly, ten times or more. This rearrangement joins TRBV20-1 to TRBJ2-5; 10 bases align to TRBD1. This CDR3 contains 14 residues. V trimming: 3 bases; J trimming: 6 bases; junction bases outside the gene matches: 7. From germline, CDR1 is DFQATT and CDR2 SNEGSKA (reference sequence). The CDR3 spells CSASPGTGVQTQYF. CDR3 DNA: TGCAGTGCTAGTCCCGGGACAGGGGTGCAGACCCAGTACTTC.

In its sample, this clonotype was seen many times. This chain connects TRBV5-1 to TRBJ2-7, with D perhaps TRBD2 (5 bases). Germline CDR1 and CDR2: SGHRS and YFSETQ. The germline V and J ends were trimmed by 0 bases and 5 bases, with 9 bases remaining between them. This CDR3 spans 13 amino acids. The CDR3 region is CASSLERENEQYF. CDR3 sequence (DNA): TGCGCCAGCAGCTTGGAGAGGGAGAACGAGCAGTACTTC. Variable domain in full (rest from reference TRBV5-1 and TRBJ2-7): KAGVTQTPRYLIKTRGQQVTLSCSPISGHRSVSWYQQTPGQGLQFLFEYFSETQRNKGNFPGRFSGRQFSNSRSEMNVSTLELGDSALYLCASSLERENEQYFGPGTRLTVT.

This sequence joins TRBV5-4 and TRBJ2-7; D gene uncertain. V lost 4 bases and J lost 0, with 8 bases in between. The CDR3 loop spans 13 amino acids. Germline loops: CDR1 SGHNT, CDR2 YYREEE (reference sequence). The DNA for the CDR3 is TGTGCCAGCAGCGCCTGGAGCTCCTACGAGCAGTACTTC. Translating gives CASSAWSSYEQYF.

This clonotype was recorded many times. V gene TRBV20-1 combines with J gene TRBJ1-5, with 8 positions matching TRBD1. With V trimmed by 5 bases and J by 6 bases, 9 bases remained unmatched. The CDR3 sequence is 14 residues long. Germline values: CDR1 DFQATT, CDR2 SNEGSKA (reference sequence). The CDR3 reads CSALGTGITQPQHF. The CDR3, as DNA: TGCAGTGCTCTCGGGACAGGAATTACTCAGCCCCAGCATTTT.

This clonotype has a count of ten or more. The chain links TRBV6-5 to TRBJ2-7, with 11 nucleotides matching TRBD1. V dropped 7 bases and J dropped 5; count of bases not matched to a gene: 7. The CDR3 is 14 residues long. In germline, CDR1 is MNHEY, CDR2 SVGAGI. CDR3 region: CASMDRGPGDEQYF. The CDR3 DNA reads TGTGCCAGCATGGACAGGGGGCCGGGGGACGAGCAGTACTTC.

This clonotype was seen more than once but under ten times. The genes are TRBV18 and TRBJ1-4; unclear D gene. V lost 2 bases, J lost 7 bases, and 11 bases lay in between. This CDR3 region has 14 residues. Germline V gene lookup returns CDR1 KGHSH and CDR2 LQKENI. CDR3 in amino acids: CASSPVVTGEKLFF. The DNA of the CDR3 is TGTGCCAGCTCACCAGTGGTGACGGGTGAAAAACTGTTTTTT.

This sequence joins TRBV7-9 and TRBJ2-5; 10 bases fit TRBD2. V lost 5 bases and J lost 2; bases outside the gene matches: 5. This CDR3 has 15 amino acids. Germline V gene data show CDR1 as SEHNR and CDR2 as FQNEAQ (reference sequence). The CDR3 coding sequence is TGTGCCAGCAGCCGGCCGACTAGCGGGCAAGAGACCCAGTACTTC. This encodes CASSRPTSGQETQYF.

The table lists this clonotype with many counts. The chain couples TRBV24-1 to TRBJ2-1; 9 positions match TRBD2. V lost 7 bases to trimming and J lost 11 bases; unmatched junction nucleotides: 11. Germline V CDR1 and CDR2: KGHDR, SFDVKD. The length of the CDR3 is 14 residues. The CDR3 sequence is CATSPGLAPMKQFF. The CDR3 bases are TGTGCCACCAGCCCAGGACTAGCGCCAATGAAGCAGTTCTTC.

In its sample, this clonotype was seen many times. The rearrangement joins TRBV6-5 to TRBJ2-1; perhaps TRBD2 as D (6 bases). Looked up from germline, CDR1 is MNHEY and CDR2 is SVGAGI. V dropped 2 bases and J dropped 4 bases, with 12 bases sitting between them. This CDR3 is built from 15 residues. The CDR3 DNA reads TGTGCCAGCAGTTACCCCCGGACTAATTACAATGAGCAGTTCTTC. It codes for CASSYPRTNYNEQFF.

On this clonotype itself: This may stem from a read error, because a much larger clone lies one nucleotide away. The rearrangement links TRBV20-1 to TRBJ2-1; 14 positions match TRBD2. V lost 3 bases to trimming and J lost 11 bases; unmatched junction nucleotides: 6. The CDR3 runs 14 residues. Germline assignment: CDR1 DFQATT and CDR2 SNEGSKA (reference sequence). Written as DNA, the CDR3 is TGCAGTGCTAGTGCGGGACTAGCGGGAGATCAGCAGTTCTTC. The encoded protein is CSASAGLAGDQQFF.

This clonotype showed up many times. The chain uses TRBV5-1 and TRBJ2-7, with unresolved D. Trimming removed 1 base at V and 3 bases at J, with 8 bases between. From germline, CDR1 is SGHRS and CDR2 YFSETQ. The CDR3 sequence is 13 residues long. The CDR3 DNA is TGCGCCAGCAGCTTGCTGGCGAACTACGAGCAGTACTTC. It specifies CASSLLANYEQYF.

This clonotype has a count of ten or more. J is TRBJ2-4 and V is TRBV12-3 or TRBV12-4, with TRBD2 as a possible D gene (5 bases). V dropped 3 bases and J dropped 0 bases, with 18 bases sitting between them. This CDR3 has 18 amino acids. The CDR3, as DNA: TGTGCCAGCAGTTTTTGGCTGGAGTCTAGCATAGCCAAAAACATTCAGTACTTC. This translates into CASSFWLESSIAKNIQYF.

The rearrangement links TRBV19 to TRBJ2-2; D remains unclear. Germline-derived CDR1 and CDR2 are LNHDA and SQIVND (reference sequence). The CDR3 spans 16 residues. Trimming took off 4 bases at V and 6 bases at J, with 18 bases between the two ends. Written as DNA, the CDR3 is TGTGCCAGTAGTACCCTCGATGTCTTCCCCGCCGGGGAGCTGTTTTTT. Protein product: CASSTLDVFPAGELFF.

Many counts were recorded for this clonotype. The chain employs TRBV5-1 and TRBJ2-7, with D possibly TRBD1 on 5 matching bases. This CDR3 is 14 amino acids long. Trimming took off 5 bases at V and 2 bases at J, with 14 bases between the two ends. The germline V gene has CDR1 SGHRS and CDR2 YFSETQ. The CDR3 nucleotides read TGCGCCAGCAGTATATATACAGGTGCCTACGAGCAGTACTTC. The encoded protein is CASSIYTGAYEQYF.